This T cell receptor beta chain was captured by sequencing in a study of shared clonotypes between healthy human individuals. Overall study context: The donor pool was made up of two women and three men aged 18 to 49.

At the deep level, the assay was run. The repertoire was sequenced with immunoSEQ multiplex PCR; TCRdb's copy has only in-frame clones and lacks some. The sample consists of fewer than 3 million clones, around 93% of them appearing once. The CDR3 runs 16 residues. V lost 5 bases to trimming and J lost 8 bases, with 22 bases between them. Germline-derived CDR1 and CDR2 are SGHTA and FQGNSA. The V and J genes are TRBV7-2 and TRBJ2-1, with D possibly matching TRBD2 (5 bases). The sequencing sample was made of naive CD4+ T cells from PBMCs. The subset was: CD45RA+ positively selected. The TCR originated in a man younger than 35 in good health. Some clones in this sample may be carry-over from other donors' samples. This CDR3 reads CASSRSAGLKRDEQFF. DNA for the CDR3: TGTGCCAGCAGCCGTTCGGCGGGCTTGAAGAGGGATGAGCAGTTCTTC.